The T cell receptor (beta chain) described here comes from a study of blood T cell repertoires in COVID-19. Clones were sequenced by immunoSEQ multiplex PCR, and TCRdb holds only the in-frame ones, with some missing. Of about 250,000 clones in the sample, more than 65% are singletons; the top ten hold approximately 7.2%. Germline V gene sequence: CDR1 KGHSH, CDR2 LQKENI. CDR3 length: 16 amino acids. Unmatched junction bases numbered 10, after V lost 6 bases and J lost 1 base. Sequencing was carried out using peripheral blood. V usage is TRBV18 and J usage is TRBJ2-3, with 7 bases fitting TRBD2. The clonotype was recovered from a woman older than 75 with acute or convalescent COVID-19. CDR3 region: CASSPFGGSGTDTQYF. In DNA form, the CDR3 reads TGTGCCAGCTCGCCTTTCGGGGGGAGTGGCACAGATACGCAGTATTTT.